This TCR beta chain was observed in a study of blood T cell repertoires in COVID-19. The wider study: The analysed material was cDNA or gDNA that came from T cells, B-cell-depleted T cells, or PBMCs.

In the original workflow: Amplification of reference gene primers was used by the study to estimate nucleated cell counts. TCRdb's copy holds only in-frame clones and misses some; the assay was immunoSEQ multiplex PCR. V and J calls and clone size come straight from that table; D and trimming were deduced from the DNA. This repertoire shows about 200,000 clones, 60% to 85% found once; its top ten account for less than 6%. V gave up 4 bases and J gave up 5 bases; unmatched junction bases: 12. This CDR3 is built from 17 residues. Germline CDR1 WNHNN, CDR2 SYGVQD (reference sequence). The sequencing sample was made of peripheral blood. This clonotype originated in a woman aged 70-85 years with acute or convalescent COVID-19. The chain carries TRBV10-1 and TRBJ2-2; 8 bases line up with TRBD2. The CDR3 DNA follows: TGCGCCAGCAGTGGCCCCCGACTAGCGCCTGGAACCGGGGAGCTGTTTTTT. This codes for CASSGPRLAPGTGELFF.